This entry concerns a single TCR beta chain. Its antigen is unidentified. This entry belongs to a study of T cell responses to AZD1222 COVID-19 vaccine. Points from the study as a whole: CD4 TCRs covered the whole spike, strongest at regions 160-218 and 743-854. Clonal diversity was possibly underestimated; the donors were predominantly white British and more often female.

The method was immunoSEQ multiplex PCR; TCRdb's version includes in-frame clones alone and lacks a portion of them. Among about 150,000 clones listed, 75% to 95% were seen once. V was trimmed by 2 bases and J by 10 bases, leaving 12 bases between them. Germline CDR1 SNHLY, CDR2 FYNNEI. CDR3 size: 13 residues. V and J are TRBV2 and TRBJ1-5; D unclear. The receptor's source is an adult in good health. The specimen was peripheral blood, collected on day 0 of AZD1222 vaccination. As DNA, the CDR3 is TGTGCCAGCAGTGAATGGGCAAGGTTCCCCCAGCATTTT. It specifies CASSEWARFPQHF. Full variable domain (outside the CDR3, taken from reference TRBV2 and TRBJ1-5): EPEVTQTPSHQVTQMGQEVILRCVPISNHLYFYWYRQILGQKVEFLVSFYNNEISEKSEIFDDQFSVERPDGSNFTLKIRSTKLEDSAMYFCASSEWARFPQHFGDGTRLSIL.